Below are 19 T cell receptor beta chains sequenced from a single sample in a study of read filtering for tumor transcriptome and immune sequencing. This library used roughly 400 ng RNA and molecular barcoded adaptors spanning alpha/delta and beta/gamma chains. TCRdb called the reads again in MiXCR, with one record for every CDR3 protein. The sample consists of 30,000 to 35,000 distinct CDR3 sequences, under 20% of them appearing once. Input material: a population of CD138-negative cells sorted from bone marrow. The receptors here all came from a donor over 35 with multiple myeloma.

The chain links TRBV7-9 to TRBJ2-2; no firm D call. The CDR3 is made up of 14 amino acids. V was trimmed by 5 bases and J by 0 bases, leaving 7 bases between them. Looked up from germline, CDR1 is SEHNR and CDR2 is FQNEAQ (reference sequence). The CDR3 is CASSMQANTGELFF. The CDR3 bases are TGTGCCAGCAGCATGCAGGCGAACACCGGGGAGCTGTTTTTT.

This clonotype was seen at least ten times. The chain employs TRBV28 and TRBJ2-3; weak D call: TRBD1 (6 bases). With 4 bases removed from V and 0 bases from J, the gap between germline ends came to 14 bases. Per the germline V gene, CDR1 is MDHEN and CDR2 is SYDVKM. CDR3 length: 16 amino acids. CDR3 in DNA: TGTGCCAGCAGTTCCATTACAGGGTGGAGCACAGATACGCAGTATTTT. Translating it yields CASSSITGWSTDTQYF.

This clonotype was recorded many times. The rearrangement joins TRBV18 to TRBJ2-2, with TRBD1 as a possible D gene (6 bases). This CDR3 has 15 amino acids. V was trimmed by 3 bases and J by 2 bases, leaving 10 bases between them. CDR1 KGHSH and CDR2 LQKENI come from the germline V gene. CDR3 nucleotide sequence: TGTGCCAGCTCACCTTGGACAGACAACACCGGGGAGCTGTTTTTT. Encoded protein: CASSPWTDNTGELFF.

The chain links TRBV27 to TRBJ2-1; TRBD2 agrees at 8 bases. This CDR3 region has 16 residues. Germline CDR1 is MNHEY and CDR2 is SMNVEV (reference sequence). V gave up 6 bases and J gave up 4 bases; unmatched junction bases: 11. The CDR3 loop reads CASRLVAGTLYNEQFF. For the CDR3, the DNA is TGTGCCAGCAGACTAGTAGCGGGGACCCTTTACAATGAGCAGTTCTTC.

In the case of this clonotype: The junction and the germline gene differ at one end; a read error may be behind it. The chain joins TRBV7-9 to TRBJ1-6; 8 bases line up with TRBD1. Germline V gene sequence: CDR1 SEHNR, CDR2 FQNEAQ (reference sequence). The CDR3 has 17 residues. Here the CDR3 reads CASSSGQGGSYNTPLHF. CDR3 nucleotides: TGTGCCAGCAGCTCCGGACAGGGTGGATCCTATAATACACCCCTCCACTTT.

This clonotype was observed at least ten times. The CDR3 reads CASSANLEDTQYF. CDR3 DNA sequence: TGTGCCAGCAGTGCCAACCTCGAGGATACGCAGTATTTT. J is TRBJ2-3 and V is TRBV6-1, with D uncertain. The V end was cut by 4 bases, the J end by 6 bases, with 11 bases between. Per germline, CDR1 MNHNS and CDR2 SASEGT. The CDR3 is 13 amino acids.

This clonotype was observed a handful of times. The chain has TRBV2 and TRBJ2-5, with a weak D call TRBD2 (6 bases). V was shortened by 11 bases and J by 2 bases, with 15 bases between the two germline ends. Per the germline V gene, CDR1 is SNHLY and CDR2 is FYNNEI. The CDR3 loop spans 13 amino acids. The CDR3 protein is CAGKSEGQETQYF. CDR3 sequence (DNA): TGTGCCGGCAAGTCGGAGGGACAAGAGACCCAGTACTTC. The full variable domain, in which reference TRBV2 and TRBJ2-5 provide the parts outside the CDR3, is EPEVTQTPSHQVTQMGQEVILRCVPISNHLYFYWYRQILGQKVEFLVSFYNNEISEKSEIFDDQFSVERPDGSNFTLKIRSTKLEDSAMYFCAGKSEGQETQYFGPGTRLLVL.

This clonotype was recorded many times. The V and J genes are TRBV7-3 and TRBJ2-1; D possibly uses TRBD1 or TRBD2 (5 bases each). The CDR3 covers 13 residues. V was trimmed by 2 bases and J by 5 bases, leaving 7 bases between them. Germline-derived CDR1 and CDR2 are SGHTA and FQGTGA. The DNA of the CDR3 is TGTGCCAGCAGCTTAGGGACCAACAATGAGCAGTTCTTC. Its protein product is CASSLGTNNEQFF.

This clonotype has ten or more counts. This rearrangement joins TRBV30 to TRBJ1-2, with D maybe TRBD1 (6 bases). V was clipped by 4 bases and J by 2 bases, with 14 bases between them. The CDR3 sequence is 14 residues long. Germline CDR1 and CDR2: GTSNPN and SVGIG (reference sequence). This CDR3 reads CAWKGQGSNYGYTF. CDR3 DNA: TGTGCCTGGAAAGGGCAGGGGTCGAACTATGGCTACACCTTC. Complete variable domain (other parts from reference TRBV30 and TRBJ1-2): SQTIHQWPATLVQPVGSPLSLECTVEGTSNPNLYWYRQAAGRGLQLLFYSVGIGQISSEVPQNLSASRPQDRQFILSSKKLLLSDSGFYLCAWKGQGSNYGYTFGSGTRLTVV.

This clonotype was detected a few times. A much larger clone sits a single nucleotide away, making a read error possible. The conserved phenylalanine or tryptophan is not found at the CDR3 terminus, so this likely reflects a read error. This chain uses TRBV29-1 with TRBJ1-1; D gene uncertain. V shed 7 bases and J shed 5 bases, with 17 bases lying between them. Germline V gene lookup returns CDR1 SQVTM and CDR2 ANQGSEA. CDR3 length: 13 amino acids. The CDR3 DNA reads TGCAGCGGACACGGCTTTGAGATGACTGAAGCTTTCCTT. Translation gives CSGHGFEMTEAFL.

The table lists this clonotype with a few counts. The chain links TRBV5-6 to TRBJ2-3; no reliable D call. Trimming pared 4 bases from V and 0 bases from J, leaving 9 bases between. The CDR3 runs 14 residues. Germline-derived CDR1 and CDR2 are SGHDT and YYEEEE. The CDR3 region has the DNA TGTGCCAGCAGCCCGGTACTCAGCACAGATACGCAGTATTTT. Its translation is CASSPVLSTDTQYF.

Notes on this clonotype: Because it lacks the conserved phenylalanine or tryptophan at the end, this CDR3 is likely a read error. The chain has TRBV5-1 and TRBJ2-5; 10 nucleotides align to TRBD2. The germline V gene has CDR1 SGHRS and CDR2 YFSETQ. With V trimmed by 1 base and J by 5 bases, 14 bases remained unmatched. The CDR3 runs to 18 residues. The CDR3 here is CASSLWILSGRGPETQYL. The CDR3 coding sequence is TGCGCCAGCAGCTTGTGGATCCTCAGCGGGAGGGGTCCCGAGACCCAGTACCTC.

This clonotype was picked up many times. CDR3 bases: TGCGCCAGCAGCCTGCTCTTGGGGGGGGGGAGCTCCTACAATGAGCAGTTCTTC. Amino acids: CASSLLLGGGSSYNEQFF. The rearrangement links TRBV5-1 to TRBJ2-1; 7 nucleotides align to TRBD2. Germline V gene lookup returns CDR1 SGHRS and CDR2 YFSETQ. The trim removed 4 bases at V and 0 bases at J, leaving 13 bases unmatched. This CDR3 region has 18 residues.

This clonotype was seen at least ten times. This sequence joins TRBV29-1 and TRBJ2-7, with 8 bases fitting TRBD2. This CDR3 region has 14 residues. J was trimmed by 5 bases and V by 7 bases; bases with no gene match: 13. The germline V gene encodes CDR1 SQVTM and CDR2 ANQGSEA. The CDR3 loop is CSAHSAGEGDEQYF. The CDR3 region has the DNA TGCAGCGCCCATTCAGCGGGAGAAGGTGACGAGCAGTACTTC.

Many counts were recorded for this clonotype. The chain carries TRBV5-4 and TRBJ1-5, with a tentative D call TRBD1 (5 bases). CDR3 length equals 13 residues. Trimming shortened V by 4 bases and J by 6 bases, and 11 bases separated the two germline ends. In germline, CDR1 is SGHNT, CDR2 YYREEE (reference sequence). CDR3 protein: CASSANQGQPQHF. In DNA, the CDR3 is TGTGCCAGCAGCGCAAATCAGGGTCAGCCCCAGCATTTT.

This clonotype appeared many times. Here the CDR3 reads CASSLGFSSYNEQFF. CDR3 bases: TGTGCCAGCAGTTTAGGCTTCAGCTCCTACAATGAGCAGTTCTTC. The genes are TRBV27 and TRBJ2-1; no clear D gene. Between the trimmed V and J ends, which lost 2 bases and 0 bases, there was a span of 8 bases. Germline V gene lookup returns CDR1 MNHEY and CDR2 SMNVEV (reference sequence). This CDR3 region has 15 residues.

This clonotype showed up many times. The J gene is TRBJ1-5, the V gene TRBV7-2; D is ambiguous. V shed 4 bases and J shed 3 bases, with 4 bases lying between them. Germline V gene lookup returns CDR1 SGHTA and CDR2 FQGNSA. The CDR3 has 12 amino acids. Here the CDR3 DNA reads TGTGCCAGCAGCTCCTTCAATCAGCCCCAGCATTTT. Its translation: CASSSFNQPQHF.

CDR3 protein: CASSLTPDTEAFF. CDR3 nucleotides: TGTGCCAGCAGTTTAACCCCGGACACTGAAGCTTTCTTT. The chain carries TRBV27 and TRBJ1-1; D is uncertain. Germline assignment: CDR1 MNHEY and CDR2 SMNVEV (reference sequence). CDR3 length: 13 amino acids. V was clipped by 2 bases and J by 3 bases, with 7 bases between them.

The table lists this clonotype with many counts. This chain uses TRBV20-1 with TRBJ2-3; TRBD2 aligns across 12 bases. This CDR3 contains 16 residues. Trimming cost V 6 bases and J 0 bases; bases outside gene matches: 7. The germline gives CDR1 DFQATT, CDR2 SNEGSKA (reference sequence). CDR3 DNA: TGCAGTGCGAGGACTAGCGGGGCTGAGAGCACAGATACGCAGTATTTT. It encodes CSARTSGAESTDTQYF.